Listed here are 25 T cell receptor beta chains from one sample, sequenced in a study of neurological immune-mediated disorders. TCRdb fed the 5' RACE reads into MiXCR, producing one record per CDR3 protein. The sample includes some 60,000 distinct CDR3 sequences, around 9.7% of them seen just once. Specified time point: longitudinal time-point 2. The specimen sequenced was PBMCs. Receptors originate from a man aged 25-45 years in good health.

This clonotype was observed many times. This chain joins TRBV6-6 and TRBJ2-7, with 11 bases matching TRBD2. Germline V gene data show CDR1 as MNHNY and CDR2 as SVGAGI (reference sequence). The CDR3 runs 16 residues. V lost 6 bases, J lost 3 bases, and 10 bases stayed unmatched. DNA of the CDR3: TGTGCCAGCAGGACTAGCGGGACCGGAAGAGGCTACGAGCAGTACTTC. It encodes CASRTSGTGRGYEQYF.

This clonotype was seen at least ten times. The rearrangement links TRBV5-6 to TRBJ2-3; D possibly corresponds to TRBD2 (6 bases). In germline, CDR1 is SGHDT, CDR2 YYEEEE. V was clipped by 2 bases and J by 0 bases, with 13 bases between them. The CDR3 runs 16 residues. The CDR3 DNA reads TGTGCCAGCAGCTTCCTCGGGAGTGAAAGCACAGATACGCAGTATTTT. Residues: CASSFLGSESTDTQYF. The variable domain in full, with the rest retrieved from reference TRBV5-6 and TRBJ2-3, is DAGVTQSPTHLIKTRGQQVTLRCSPKSGHDTVSWYQQALGQGPQFIFQYYEEEERQRGNFPDRFSGHQFPNYSSELNVNALLLGDSALYLCASSFLGSESTDTQYFGPGTRLTVL.

This clonotype was seen ten or more times. An end of the junction does not agree with germline; a read error may underlie this. DNA for the CDR3: TGTGCCAGCAACATAGGGGGCACCGGGACAGGATCCTTT. Protein sequence: CASNIGGTGTGSF. The chain is built from TRBV28 and TRBJ2-7, with 8 bases lining up with TRBD1. The CDR3 runs to 13 residues. Per germline, CDR1 MDHEN and CDR2 SYDVKM.

The sample holds a few counts of this clonotype. This chain links TRBV20-1 with TRBJ2-3; 11 bases map to TRBD2. J was trimmed by 3 bases and V by 0 bases; bases with no gene match: 5. CDR1 is DFQATT and CDR2 is SNEGSKA in the germline V gene (reference sequence). The CDR3 is 16 amino acids. The CDR3 nucleotides are TGCAGTGCTAGAGATCAGGGACTAGCGGAGACAGATACGCAGTATTTT. It encodes CSARDQGLAETDTQYF.

This clonotype came up many times. The chain carries TRBV27 and TRBJ2-2; D call uncertain. V was trimmed by 0 bases and J by 6 bases, leaving 11 bases between them. The CDR3 loop spans 15 amino acids. The germline V gene encodes CDR1 MNHEY and CDR2 SMNVEV (reference sequence). The chain's CDR3 is CASSLSPRQPGELFF. The CDR3 DNA follows: TGTGCCAGCAGTTTATCCCCCAGGCAACCCGGGGAGCTGTTTTTT.

The table lists this clonotype with many counts. The chain carries TRBV7-6 and TRBJ2-3; 7 nucleotides match TRBD2. Unmatched junction bases numbered 5, after V lost 5 bases and J lost 0 bases. Germline CDR1 and CDR2: SGHVS and FNYEAQ. This CDR3 is 15 amino acids long. The CDR3 coding sequence is TGTGCCAGCAGCACCGGGACTACTAGCACAGATACGCAGTATTTT. Residues: CASSTGTTSTDTQYF. The full variable domain, its missing parts supplied by reference TRBV7-6 and TRBJ2-3, is GAGVSQSPRYKVTKRGQDVALRCDPISGHVSLYWYRQALGQGPEFLTYFNYEAQQDKSGLPNDRFSAERPEGSISTLTIQRTEQRDSAMYRCASSTGTTSTDTQYFGPGTRLTVL.

The sample holds many counts of this clonotype. V gene TRBV2 combines with J gene TRBJ1-2, with 7 bases fitting TRBD1. There are 14 residues in the CDR3. V gave up 6 bases and J gave up 2 bases; unmatched junction bases: 6. Germline V gene data show CDR1 as SNHLY and CDR2 as FYNNEI. CDR3 nucleotide sequence: TGTGCCAGCAGAGGAGACAGGGTCAACTATGGCTACACCTTC. This gives the protein CASRGDRVNYGYTF.

This clonotype was detected only a few times. The chain joins TRBV25-1 to TRBJ2-7; D perhaps matches TRBD2 (5 bases). This CDR3 has 12 amino acids. The V gene's germline CDR1 is MGHDK and CDR2 SYGVNS. V gave up 3 bases and J gave up 2 bases, with 5 bases separating them. CDR3 protein: CASSDGTYEQYF. DNA for the CDR3: TGTGCCAGCAGTGACGGGACCTACGAGCAGTACTTC.

The sample holds many counts of this clonotype. The chain couples TRBV9 to TRBJ1-1, with 12 bases matching TRBD1. The CDR3 runs to 16 residues. The V gene's germline CDR1 is SGDLS and CDR2 YYNGEE. Trimming removed 3 bases from V and 7 bases from J; junction bases left unmatched: 10. As DNA, the CDR3 is TGTGCCAGCAGCGGGACCGGGACAGGGGGCTTTGGTGAAGCTTTCTTT. It specifies CASSGTGTGGFGEAFF.

This clonotype was picked up many times. The J gene is TRBJ2-7, the V gene TRBV7-8; 10 bases are a match to TRBD2. The CDR3 covers 18 residues. The trim removed 3 bases at V and 2 bases at J, leaving 13 bases unmatched. Per the germline V gene, CDR1 is SGHVS and CDR2 is FQNEAQ. The CDR3 nucleotides are TGTGCCAGCAGCTTCCCGGGACTAGCGCCTTCGTCAGCCTACGAGCAGTACTTC. Amino acid sequence: CASSFPGLAPSSAYEQYF.

The table lists this clonotype with many counts. J is TRBJ1-1 and V is TRBV5-1; 9 bases agree with TRBD1. V shed 4 bases, J shed 4 bases, and the junction held 8 bases outside the gene matches. Germline CDR1 and CDR2: SGHRS and YFSETQ. CDR3 length: 15 residues. The CDR3 bases are TGCGCCAGCAGCCTCGTCACAGGGGGCGTCACTGAAGCTTTCTTT. As protein: CASSLVTGGVTEAFF.

This clonotype was observed at least ten times. The chain carries TRBV7-9 and TRBJ2-1, with D tentatively TRBD1 (5 bases). The CDR3 contains 15 residues. Germline V gene data show CDR1 as SEHNR and CDR2 as FQNEAQ (reference sequence). The V end lost 1 base, the J end lost 8 bases, and 15 bases lay between the germline ends. The CDR3 bases are TGTGCCAGCAGCTTAGAAGTCATCAGGGAAGATGAGCAGTTCTTC. Amino acid sequence: CASSLEVIREDEQFF.

The chain joins TRBV7-2 to TRBJ2-7; D ambiguous. From germline, CDR1 is SGHTA and CDR2 FQGNSA. The CDR3 is 13 amino acids. V lost 3 bases, J lost 2 bases, and 8 bases lay in between. The CDR3 nucleotides are TGTGCCAGCAGCTTGAGGAGAACCTACGAGCAGTACTTC. Its protein product is CASSLRRTYEQYF.

Concerning this clonotype itself: A much larger clone lies one base from this, so it may be a read error. This chain uses TRBV15 with TRBJ1-4; D remains ambiguous. V was trimmed by 5 bases and J by 8 bases, leaving 6 bases between them. The CDR3 covers 11 residues. Germline CDR1 reads LNHNV; CDR2 reads YYDKDF (reference sequence). The CDR3: CATSGMEKLFF. CDR3 DNA: TGTGCCACCAGCGGGATGGAAAAACTGTTTTTT. The entire variable domain, with the rest obtained from reference TRBV15 and TRBJ1-4, is as follows: DAMVIQNPRYQVTQFGKPVTLSCSQTLNHNVMYWYQQKSSQAPKLLFHYYDKDFNNEADTPDNFQSRRPNTSFCFLDIRSPGLGDTAMYLCATSGMEKLFFGSGTQLSVL.

CDR3 sequence reads: CSARDSRTASGANVLTF. DNA of the CDR3: TGCAGTGCTAGAGACTCCCGGACAGCCTCTGGGGCCAACGTCCTGACTTTC. V usage is TRBV20-1 and J usage is TRBJ2-6; possible D gene TRBD1, 6 bases. The V end was cut by 0 bases, the J end by 0 bases, with 12 bases between. CDR1 is DFQATT and CDR2 is SNEGSKA in the germline V gene (reference sequence). The CDR3 has 17 residues.

This clonotype has a count of ten or more. This chain's CDR3 is CASSYLAGVNEQFF. The CDR3 coding sequence is TGTGCCAGCAGTTACCTAGCGGGAGTCAATGAGCAGTTCTTC. The V call is TRBV6-5, the J call TRBJ2-1; the match to TRBD2 covers 10 bases. The V and J ends lost 2 bases and 6 bases, in that order; junction bases with no gene match: 1. Germline loops: CDR1 MNHEY, CDR2 SVGAGI. The CDR3 has 14 residues.

The sample holds many counts of this clonotype. V gene TRBV2 combines with J gene TRBJ2-5; D might be TRBD1 (5 bases). Between the trimmed V and J ends, which lost 1 base and 2 bases, there was a span of 17 bases. Looked up from germline, CDR1 is SNHLY and CDR2 is FYNNEI. This CDR3 comprises 17 residues. The CDR3 bases are TGTGCCAGCAGTGAAGACCTCTCGGCAGGGCCTCAAGAGACCCAGTACTTC. Translated: CASSEDLSAGPQETQYF.

This clonotype was observed many times. CDR3 sequence (DNA): TGCGCCAGCAGCCAAGATTCCCTACAGAACTATGGCTACACCTTC. Translation gives CASSQDSLQNYGYTF. The rearrangement joins TRBV4-1 to TRBJ1-2, with no clear D. This CDR3 region has 15 residues. V gave up 0 bases and J gave up 2 bases, with 10 bases separating them. The germline V gene has CDR1 MGHRA and CDR2 YSYEKL.

This clonotype occurred a few times. V is TRBV24-1 and J is TRBJ2-3, with D maybe TRBD2 (6 bases). V was pared by 3 bases and J by 0 bases, with 9 bases between. CDR1 KGHDR and CDR2 SFDVKD come from the germline V gene. This CDR3 is built from 15 residues. DNA for the CDR3: TGTGCCACCAGTGATCGTCTAGCGAGCACAGATACGCAGTATTTT. Amino acid sequence: CATSDRLASTDTQYF.

This clonotype was seen many times. V and J are TRBV11-2 and TRBJ2-1; 8 bases fit TRBD1. The germline V gene encodes CDR1 SGHAT and CDR2 FQNNGV. The CDR3 is made up of 18 amino acids. Trimming took 7 bases from V and 0 from J; bases not matched to a gene: 14. CDR3 nucleotide sequence: TGTGCCAGCAACCTAAGCCCAGGGGGCCCATACTCCTACAATGAGCAGTTCTTC. It yields the protein CASNLSPGGPYSYNEQFF.

The sample holds many counts of this clonotype. The rearrangement uses TRBV5-1 and TRBJ2-6; D not resolved. The CDR3 runs 15 residues. Per the germline V gene, CDR1 is SGHRS and CDR2 is YFSETQ. The V end lost 0 bases, the J end lost 3 bases, and 7 bases lay between the germline ends. The CDR3 loop reads CASSLVDIGANVLTF. Here the CDR3 DNA reads TGCGCCAGCAGCTTGGTGGATATTGGGGCCAACGTCCTGACTTTC.

This clonotype was counted between two and nine times. This chain connects TRBV3-1 to TRBJ2-6, with D hard to call. CDR3 length: 15 residues. V was shortened by 3 bases and J by 1 base, with 7 bases between the two germline ends. In germline, CDR1 is LGHDT, CDR2 YNNKEL (reference sequence). CDR3 coding DNA: TGTGCCAGCAGCCAGGAAGGTTCTGGGGCCAACGTCCTGACTTTC. Protein: CASSQEGSGANVLTF.

This clonotype was counted at least ten times. The chain employs TRBV4-1 and TRBJ2-7; no reliable D call. V was cut by 5 bases and J by 0 bases, with 14 bases left in between. Per the germline V gene, CDR1 is MGHRA and CDR2 is YSYEKL. The length of the CDR3 is 15 residues. The CDR3 loop is CASSFQDGRSYEQYF. The CDR3 region has the DNA TGCGCCAGCAGCTTTCAGGACGGCCGCTCCTACGAGCAGTACTTC.

The table lists this clonotype with many counts. An end of the junction does not agree with germline; a read error may underlie this. The V gene is TRBV20-1, the J gene TRBJ2-7; D perhaps matches TRBD2 (6 bases). Germline V gene lookup returns CDR1 DFQATT and CDR2 SNEGSKA (reference sequence). The CDR3 covers 11 residues. The CDR3 loop is CSARGPWDWNF. The CDR3 coding sequence is TGCAGTGCTAGAGGCCCTTGGGACTGGAACTTC.

This clonotype was seen at least ten times. The rearrangement uses TRBV7-2 and TRBJ2-3, with D possibly being TRBD2 (6 bases). Germline values: CDR1 SGHTA, CDR2 FQGNSA. The V end lost 3 bases, the J end lost 5 bases, and 12 bases lay between the germline ends. This CDR3 spans 14 amino acids. The CDR3 here is CASSFGTGRDTQYF. CDR3 bases: TGTGCCAGCAGCTTTGGGACTGGGCGAGATACGCAGTATTTT.